Reported below is one T cell receptor (beta chain). Its cognate antigen is unknown. The sample originates from a study of regulatory T cells in long-lasting Graves disease. Overall study context: Graves' disease counted as persistent after over 5 years of antithyroid drugs with positive TSH receptor antibodies. Findings and limits, study-wide: Persistent patients shared more public clonotypes (2,741) than new patients (roughly 1,000). For persistent Graves' patients, TCR diversity was lower than for newly diagnosed ones.

The sample's time point: persistent/refractory GD, antithyroid drugs over 5 years with positive TRAb. PBMCs were the source of the RNA used for TCR sequencing. Relying on iRepertoire HTBI primers and Arm-PCR of CDR3 regions, the team built TCR beta libraries. TCRdb reanalysed the multiplex PCR reads using MiXCR and keeps one entry per CDR3 protein. The sample includes over 650,000 distinct CDR3 sequences, 30% of them seen just once. The source material was peripheral blood mononuclear cells (PBMCs), sampled when the disease was refractory, from a patient treated with antithyroid drugs. The clonotype comes from a female donor with Graves disease.

CDR3 region: CSATRGRVDYGYTF. The DNA for the CDR3 is TGCAGTGCTACCAGGGGGAGGGTGGACTATGGCTACACCTTC. The genes are TRBV20-1 and TRBJ1-2, with 7 bases lining up with TRBD1. Germline assignment: CDR1 DFQATT and CDR2 SNEGSKA (reference sequence). The CDR3 runs 14 residues. Unmatched junction bases numbered 8, after V lost 4 bases and J lost 3 bases.